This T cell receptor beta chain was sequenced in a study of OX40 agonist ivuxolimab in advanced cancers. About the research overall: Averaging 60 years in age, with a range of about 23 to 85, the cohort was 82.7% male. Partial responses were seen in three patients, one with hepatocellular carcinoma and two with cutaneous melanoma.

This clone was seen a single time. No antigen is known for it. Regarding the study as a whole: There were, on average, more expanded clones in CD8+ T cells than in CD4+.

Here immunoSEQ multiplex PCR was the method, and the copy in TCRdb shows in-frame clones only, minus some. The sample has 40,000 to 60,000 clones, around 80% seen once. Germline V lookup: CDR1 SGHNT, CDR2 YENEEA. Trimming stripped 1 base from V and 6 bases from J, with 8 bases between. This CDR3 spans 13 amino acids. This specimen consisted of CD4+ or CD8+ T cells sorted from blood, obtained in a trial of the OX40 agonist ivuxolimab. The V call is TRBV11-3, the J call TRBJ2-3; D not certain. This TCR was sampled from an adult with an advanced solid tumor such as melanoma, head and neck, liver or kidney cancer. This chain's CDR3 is CASSLGSRDTQYF. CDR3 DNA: TGTGCCAGCAGCTTAGGCTCCAGGGATACGCAGTATTTT.